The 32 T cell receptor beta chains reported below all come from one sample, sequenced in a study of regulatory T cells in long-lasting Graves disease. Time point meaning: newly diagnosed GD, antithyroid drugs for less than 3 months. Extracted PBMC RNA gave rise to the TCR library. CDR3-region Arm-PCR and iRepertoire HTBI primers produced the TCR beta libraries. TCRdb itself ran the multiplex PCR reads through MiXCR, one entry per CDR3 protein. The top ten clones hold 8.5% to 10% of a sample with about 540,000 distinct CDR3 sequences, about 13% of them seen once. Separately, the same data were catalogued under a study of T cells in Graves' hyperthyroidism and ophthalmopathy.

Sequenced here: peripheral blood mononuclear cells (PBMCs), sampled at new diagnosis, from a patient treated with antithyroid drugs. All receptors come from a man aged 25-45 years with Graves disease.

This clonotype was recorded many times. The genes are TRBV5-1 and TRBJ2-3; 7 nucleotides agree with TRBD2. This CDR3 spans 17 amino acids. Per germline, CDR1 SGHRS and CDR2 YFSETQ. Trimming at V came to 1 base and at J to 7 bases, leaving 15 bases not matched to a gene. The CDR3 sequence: CASSLRGHSGIVHTQYF. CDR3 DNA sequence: TGCGCCAGCAGCTTGAGAGGACACAGCGGGATCGTGCATACGCAGTATTTT.

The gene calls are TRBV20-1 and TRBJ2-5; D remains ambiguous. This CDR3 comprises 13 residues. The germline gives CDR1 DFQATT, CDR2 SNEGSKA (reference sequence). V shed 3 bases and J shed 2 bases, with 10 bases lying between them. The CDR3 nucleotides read TGCAGTGCTAGGCGACCCACTCAAGAGACCCAGTACTTC. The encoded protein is CSARRPTQETQYF.

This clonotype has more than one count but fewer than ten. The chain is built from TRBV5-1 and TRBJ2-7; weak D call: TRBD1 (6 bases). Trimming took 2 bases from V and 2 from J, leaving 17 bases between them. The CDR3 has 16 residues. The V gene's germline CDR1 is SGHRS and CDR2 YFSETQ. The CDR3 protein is CASSLQDRPPAYEQYF. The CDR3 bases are TGCGCCAGCAGCTTACAAGACAGGCCCCCCGCCTACGAGCAGTACTTC.

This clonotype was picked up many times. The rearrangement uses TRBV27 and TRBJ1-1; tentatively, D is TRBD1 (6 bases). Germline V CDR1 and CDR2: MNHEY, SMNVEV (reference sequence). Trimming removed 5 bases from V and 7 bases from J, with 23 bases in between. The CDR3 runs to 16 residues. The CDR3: CASSPVQGISYFEAFF. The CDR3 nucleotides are TGTGCCAGCAGTCCTGTACAGGGAATCTCCTACTTTGAAGCTTTCTTT.

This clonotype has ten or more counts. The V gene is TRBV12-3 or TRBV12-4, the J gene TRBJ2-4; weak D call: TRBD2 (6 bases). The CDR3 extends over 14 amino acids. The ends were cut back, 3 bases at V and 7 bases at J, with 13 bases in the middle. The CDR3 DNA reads TGTGCCAGCAGTTTGGAGGGACGAGGGAACATTCAGTACTTC. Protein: CASSLEGRGNIQYF.

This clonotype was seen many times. The CDR3 bases are TGTGCCAGCAGCTTAGCGAGTAGCGGCTACGAGCAGTACTTC. Residues: CASSLASSGYEQYF. The chain carries TRBV7-6 and TRBJ2-7; D possibly corresponds to TRBD2 (6 bases). Deletions cut 0 bases from V and 3 bases from J, with 9 bases between. Germline V gene sequence: CDR1 SGHVS, CDR2 FNYEAQ. The CDR3 runs 14 residues.

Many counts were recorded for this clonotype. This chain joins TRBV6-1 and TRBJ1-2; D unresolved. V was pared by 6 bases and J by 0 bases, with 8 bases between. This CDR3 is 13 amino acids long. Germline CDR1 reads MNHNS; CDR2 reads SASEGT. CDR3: CASSPQSNYGYTF. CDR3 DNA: TGTGCCAGCAGCCCACAATCTAACTATGGCTACACCTTC.

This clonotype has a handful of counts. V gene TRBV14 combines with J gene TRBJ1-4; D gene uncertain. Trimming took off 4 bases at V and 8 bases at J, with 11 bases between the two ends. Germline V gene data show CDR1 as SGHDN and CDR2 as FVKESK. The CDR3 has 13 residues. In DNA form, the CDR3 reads TGTGCCAGCAGCCTTTCAGGCGGGGAAAAACTGTTTTTT. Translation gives CASSLSGGEKLFF.

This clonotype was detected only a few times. The CDR3 region has the DNA TGTGCCAGCTCAGCGGGGTACGGGGCGGGGAAAGAGACCCAGTACTTC. The encoded protein is CASSAGYGAGKETQYF. J is TRBJ2-5 and V is TRBV2; 7 bases line up with TRBD2. J gave up 3 bases and V 8 bases, and 15 bases lay outside the gene matches. CDR1 and CDR2 from the germline V gene are SNHLY and FYNNEI. This CDR3 has 16 residues. Based on the CDR3 plus reference TRBV2 and TRBJ2-5, the full variable domain is EPEVTQTPSHQVTQMGQEVILRCVPISNHLYFYWYRQILGQKVEFLVSFYNNEISEKSEIFDDQFSVERPDGSNFTLKIRSTKLEDSAMYFCASSAGYGAGKETQYFGPGTRLLVL.

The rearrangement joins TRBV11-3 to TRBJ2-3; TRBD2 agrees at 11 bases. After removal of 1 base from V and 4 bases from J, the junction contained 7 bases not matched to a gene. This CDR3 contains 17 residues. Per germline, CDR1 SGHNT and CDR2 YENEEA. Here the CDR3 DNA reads TGTGCCAGCAGCTTAGGAGGACTAGCGGGTGTATCAGATACGCAGTATTTT. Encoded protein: CASSLGGLAGVSDTQYF.

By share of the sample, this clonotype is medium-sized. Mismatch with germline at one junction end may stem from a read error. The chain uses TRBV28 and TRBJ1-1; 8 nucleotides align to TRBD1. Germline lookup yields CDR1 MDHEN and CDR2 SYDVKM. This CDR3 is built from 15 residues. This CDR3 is CASSLGQGANAEAFF. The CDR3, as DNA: TGTGCCAGCAGTTTGGGCCAGGGGGCGAACGCTGAAGCTTTCTTT.

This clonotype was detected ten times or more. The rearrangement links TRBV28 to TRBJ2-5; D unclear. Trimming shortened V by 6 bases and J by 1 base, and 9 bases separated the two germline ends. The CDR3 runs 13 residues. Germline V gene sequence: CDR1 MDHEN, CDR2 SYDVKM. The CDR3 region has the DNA TGTGCCAGCAGCTCAGACTTCCAAGAGACCCAGTACTTC. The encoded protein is CASSSDFQETQYF.

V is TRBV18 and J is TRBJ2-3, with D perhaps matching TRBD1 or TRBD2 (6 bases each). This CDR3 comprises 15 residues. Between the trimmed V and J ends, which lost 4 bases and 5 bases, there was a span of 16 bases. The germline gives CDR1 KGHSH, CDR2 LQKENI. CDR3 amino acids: CASSRTSGEVDTQYF. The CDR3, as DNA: TGTGCCAGCTCACGGACTTCAGGGGAGGTAGATACGCAGTATTTT.

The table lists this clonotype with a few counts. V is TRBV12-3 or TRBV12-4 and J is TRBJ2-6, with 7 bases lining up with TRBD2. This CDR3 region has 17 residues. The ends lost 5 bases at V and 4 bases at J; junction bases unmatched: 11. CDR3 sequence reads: CASSTGTGGAGANVLTF. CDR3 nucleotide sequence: TGTGCCAGCAGTACCGGGACGGGGGGTGCAGGGGCCAACGTCCTGACTTTC.

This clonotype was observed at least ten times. The CDR3 here is CASSYSGGPREKLFF. Here the CDR3 DNA reads TGTGCCAGCAGTTACTCCGGGGGGCCAAGGGAAAAACTGTTTTTT. The V gene is TRBV6-5, the J gene TRBJ1-4, with D perhaps TRBD1 (6 bases). CDR1 and CDR2 from the germline V gene are MNHEY and SVGAGI. The CDR3 has 15 residues. Trimming left V 0 bases short and J 8 bases short, with 13 bases between.

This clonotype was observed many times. CDR3 residues: CASSYGRRAGSSYEQYF. The CDR3, as DNA: TGTGCCAGCAGTTACGGTCGACGAGCGGGGTCGTCCTACGAGCAGTACTTC. The V gene is TRBV6-5, the J gene TRBJ2-7, with 7 bases identical to TRBD2. Germline CDR1 and CDR2: MNHEY and SVGAGI. Trimming took 2 bases from V and 1 from J; bases not matched to a gene: 11. This CDR3 region has 17 residues.

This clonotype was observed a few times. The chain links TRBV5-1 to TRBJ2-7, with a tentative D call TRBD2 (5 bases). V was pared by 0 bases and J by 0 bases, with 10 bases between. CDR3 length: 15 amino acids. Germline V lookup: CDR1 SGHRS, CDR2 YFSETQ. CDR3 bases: TGCGCCAGCAGCTTGGACAAGCGGAGCTCCTACGAGCAGTACTTC. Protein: CASSLDKRSSYEQYF. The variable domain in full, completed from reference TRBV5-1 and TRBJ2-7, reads KAGVTQTPRYLIKTRGQQVTLSCSPISGHRSVSWYQQTPGQGLQFLFEYFSETQRNKGNFPGRFSGRQFSNSRSEMNVSTLELGDSALYLCASSLDKRSSYEQYFGPGTRLTVT.

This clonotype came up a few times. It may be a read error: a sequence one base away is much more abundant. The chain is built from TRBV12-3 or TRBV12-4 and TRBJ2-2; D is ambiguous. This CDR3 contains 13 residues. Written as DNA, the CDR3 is TGTGCCGGCAGTTTAGTTATCACCGGGGAGCTGTTTTTT. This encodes CAGSLVITGELFF.

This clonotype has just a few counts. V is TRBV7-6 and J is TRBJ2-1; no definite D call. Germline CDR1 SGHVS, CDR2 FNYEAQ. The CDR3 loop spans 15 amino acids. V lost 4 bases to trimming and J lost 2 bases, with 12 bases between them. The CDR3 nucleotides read TGTGCCAGCAGCTCCCAAGCGAACACCTACAATGAGCAGTTCTTC. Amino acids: CASSSQANTYNEQFF. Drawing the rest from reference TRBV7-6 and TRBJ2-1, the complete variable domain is GAGVSQSPRYKVTKRGQDVALRCDPISGHVSLYWYRQALGQGPEFLTYFNYEAQQDKSGLPNDRFSAERPEGSISTLTIQRTEQRDSAMYRCASSSQANTYNEQFFGPGTRLTVL.

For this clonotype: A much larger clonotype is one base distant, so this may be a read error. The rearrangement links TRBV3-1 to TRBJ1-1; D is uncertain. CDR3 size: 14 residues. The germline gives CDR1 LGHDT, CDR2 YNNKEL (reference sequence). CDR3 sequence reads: CASIQAWGGTEAFF. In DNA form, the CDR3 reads TGTGCCAGCATCCAAGCCTGGGGTGGCACTGAAGCTTTCTTT.

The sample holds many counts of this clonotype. CDR3 nucleotide sequence: TGCAGCGTTGAGGTACAGGGGGAAACCTACGAGCAGTACTTC. Protein product: CSVEVQGETYEQYF. The chain couples TRBV29-1 to TRBJ2-7; 8 bases match TRBD1. The V gene end was trimmed by 3 bases and the J gene end by 2 bases; junction bases not matched to a gene: 6. The CDR3 length is 14 residues. Germline V lookup: CDR1 SQVTM, CDR2 ANQGSEA.

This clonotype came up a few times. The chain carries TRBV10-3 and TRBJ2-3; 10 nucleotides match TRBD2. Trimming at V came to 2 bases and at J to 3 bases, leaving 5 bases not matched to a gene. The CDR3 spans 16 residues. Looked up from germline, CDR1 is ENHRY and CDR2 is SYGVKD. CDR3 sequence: CAISERSGRVTDTQYF. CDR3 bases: TGTGCCATCAGTGAGCGGAGCGGGAGGGTAACAGATACGCAGTATTTT.

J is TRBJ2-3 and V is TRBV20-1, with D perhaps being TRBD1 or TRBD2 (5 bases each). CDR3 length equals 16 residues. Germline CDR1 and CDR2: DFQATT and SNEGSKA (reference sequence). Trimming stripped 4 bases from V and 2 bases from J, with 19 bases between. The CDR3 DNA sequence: TGCAGTGCTATGGAGTTTGGGACCGAATACACAGATACGCAGTATTTT. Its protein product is CSAMEFGTEYTDTQYF.

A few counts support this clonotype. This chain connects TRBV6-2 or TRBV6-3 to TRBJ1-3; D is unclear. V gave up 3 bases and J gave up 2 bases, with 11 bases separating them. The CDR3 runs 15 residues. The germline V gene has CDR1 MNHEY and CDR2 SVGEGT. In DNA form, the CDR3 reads TGTGCCAGCAGTTATGGTTGGGGAGCTGGAAACACCATATATTTT. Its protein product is CASSYGWGAGNTIYF.

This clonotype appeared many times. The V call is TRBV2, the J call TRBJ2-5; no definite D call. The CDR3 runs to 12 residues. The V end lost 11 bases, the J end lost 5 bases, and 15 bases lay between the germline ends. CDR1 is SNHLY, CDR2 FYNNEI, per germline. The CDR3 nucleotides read TGTGCCGGCCGGGCAGAAGGGGAGACCCAGTACTTC. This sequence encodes CAGRAEGETQYF.

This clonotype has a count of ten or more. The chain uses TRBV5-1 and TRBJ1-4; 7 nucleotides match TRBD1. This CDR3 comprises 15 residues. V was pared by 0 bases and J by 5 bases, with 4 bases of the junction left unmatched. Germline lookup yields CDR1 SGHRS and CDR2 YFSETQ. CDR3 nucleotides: TGCGCCAGCAGCTTGGAGTTCAGGGGGAATGAAAAACTGTTTTTT. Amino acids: CASSLEFRGNEKLFF.

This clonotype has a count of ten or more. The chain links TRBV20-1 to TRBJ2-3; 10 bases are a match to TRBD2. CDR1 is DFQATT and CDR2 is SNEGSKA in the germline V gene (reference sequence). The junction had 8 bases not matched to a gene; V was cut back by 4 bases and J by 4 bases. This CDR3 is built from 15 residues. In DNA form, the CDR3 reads TGCAGTGCTATTTTGGCTAGCGGGAGTCCAGATACGCAGTATTTT. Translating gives CSAILASGSPDTQYF.

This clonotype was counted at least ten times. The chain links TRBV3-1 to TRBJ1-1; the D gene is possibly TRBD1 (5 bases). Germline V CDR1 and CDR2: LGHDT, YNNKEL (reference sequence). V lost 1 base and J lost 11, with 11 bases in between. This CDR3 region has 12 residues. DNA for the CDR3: TGTGCCAGCAGCCAAGTGGAGGGGTCGGCTTTCTTT. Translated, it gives CASSQVEGSAFF. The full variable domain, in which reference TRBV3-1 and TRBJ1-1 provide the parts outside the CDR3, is DTAVSQTPKYLVTQMGNDKSIKCEQNLGHDTMYWYKQDSKKFLKIMFSYNNKELIINETVPNRFSPKSPDKAHLNLHINSLELGDSAVYFCASSQVEGSAFFGQGTRLTVV.

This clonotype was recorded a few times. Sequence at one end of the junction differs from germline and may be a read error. CDR3 sequence (DNA): TGCAGTGTAACGGCATGGGAGTTGGGTACAGATGCGCAGTATTTT. It codes for CSVTAWELGTDAQYF. The V and J genes are TRBV20-1 and TRBJ2-3; D is possibly TRBD2 (5 bases). This CDR3 comprises 15 residues. Germline assignment: CDR1 DFQATT and CDR2 SNEGSKA (reference sequence).

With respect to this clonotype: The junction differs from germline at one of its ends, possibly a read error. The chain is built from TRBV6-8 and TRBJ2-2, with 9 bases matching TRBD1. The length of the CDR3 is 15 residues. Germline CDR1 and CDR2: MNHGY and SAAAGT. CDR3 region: CTSSAGDRDTGELFF. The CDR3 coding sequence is TGTACCAGCAGTGCCGGGGACAGGGACACCGGGGAGCTGTTTTTT.

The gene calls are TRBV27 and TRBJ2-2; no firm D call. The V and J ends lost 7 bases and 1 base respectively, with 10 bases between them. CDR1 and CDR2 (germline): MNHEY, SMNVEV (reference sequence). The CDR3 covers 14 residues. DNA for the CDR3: TGTGCCAGCACTCGGACCAGGAACACCGGGGAGCTGTTTTTT. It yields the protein CASTRTRNTGELFF.

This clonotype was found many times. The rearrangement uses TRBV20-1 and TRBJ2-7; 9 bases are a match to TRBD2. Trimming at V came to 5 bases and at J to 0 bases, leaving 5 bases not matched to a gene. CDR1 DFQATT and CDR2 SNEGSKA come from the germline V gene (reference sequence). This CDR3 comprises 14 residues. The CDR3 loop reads CSAAGTSISYEQYF. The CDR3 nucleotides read TGCAGTGCTGCAGGGACTAGCATCTCCTACGAGCAGTACTTC.